Below are 8 T cell receptor beta chains sequenced from a single sample in a study of monozygotic twins with inflammatory bowel disease (dated by TCRdb to between 2019 and 2020). The library was obtained by 5' RACE. For sequencing, an Illumina HiSeq 2500 was employed. TCRdb reprocessed the reads, and each CDR3 protein sequence is entered once, without DNA. The table held for this sample gives around 230,000 distinct CDR3 sequences. The top ten clonotypes cover less than 2% of the sample. What was sequenced was blood. These receptor sequences come from a human donor with ulcerative colitis or Crohn's disease, or a healthy co-twin of an affected twin (not recorded which).

The chain is built from TRBV15 and TRBJ1-5; TCRdb proposes TRBD1, but this gene call is untestable without DNA. In germline, CDR1 is LNHNV, CDR2 YYDKDF (reference sequence). This CDR3 has 19 residues. Here the CDR3 reads CATSRAINPGQGSNQPQHF.

V gene TRBV10-3 combines with J gene TRBJ1-6. This CDR3 spans 12 amino acids. Germline V lookup: CDR1 ENHRY, CDR2 SYGVKD. Here the CDR3 reads CAIRTTNSPLHF.

This sequence joins TRBV7-9 and TRBJ2-5. This CDR3 comprises 13 residues. Per germline, CDR1 SEHNR and CDR2 FQNEAQ (reference sequence). The CDR3 here is CASSLDLLETQYF.

V and J are TRBV3-1 and TRBJ1-2. Germline values: CDR1 LGHDT, CDR2 YNNKEL (reference sequence). The CDR3 spans 11 residues. The CDR3: CASSRAYGYTF.

V usage is TRBV7-6 and J usage is TRBJ1-1. This CDR3 region has 12 residues. The V gene's germline CDR1 is SGHVS and CDR2 FNYEAQ. CDR3 sequence reads: CASSLANSEAFF.

The genes are TRBV20-1 and TRBJ2-3. From germline, CDR1 is DFQATT and CDR2 SNEGSKA (reference sequence). The CDR3 has 13 amino acids. CDR3 region: CSALLDPADTQYF.

The chain is built from TRBV6-2 or TRBV6-3 and TRBJ1-2. The CDR3 consists of 15 residues. The germline V gene has CDR1 MNHEY and CDR2 SVGEGT. CDR3 region: CASSYWATANYGYTF.

The V gene is TRBV7-9, the J gene TRBJ2-4; TCRdb designates TRBD1, a call that cannot be tested without DNA. This CDR3 is 16 amino acids long. Per the germline V gene, CDR1 is SEHNR and CDR2 is FQNEAQ (reference sequence). CDR3 sequence reads: CASSLATGGSKNIQYF.